This T cell receptor beta chain was found in a study of blood T cell repertoires in COVID-19. Background on the study: Sources were T cells, B-cell-depleted T cells, or PBMCs; the material itself was cDNA or gDNA.

As originally analysed: Estimation of nucleated cell counts was performed using reference gene primer amplification. This table comes from immunoSEQ multiplex PCR, and its TCRdb copy is limited to in-frame clones, with some not included. V, J and clone size were drawn from that table, and D and trimming were deduced from the DNA. In the table there are approximately 330,000 clones, 90% of which are singletons. The Seattle site enrolled patients during active infection and followed them longitudinally. The CDR3 covers 17 residues. Per germline, CDR1 SGHTA and CDR2 FQGNSA. V dropped 7 bases and J dropped 8; count of bases not matched to a gene: 17.

The chain links TRBV7-2 to TRBJ1-2, with 12 bases matching TRBD1. Sequencing was performed on peripheral blood. This sequence was found in a woman between 35 and 50 years old with COVID-19, enrolled during active disease. The CDR3 loop is CASNSGQPGQGAKGYTF. CDR3 DNA sequence: TGTGCCAGCAACTCGGGGCAACCGGGACAGGGGGCGAAGGGCTACACCTTC.